The clone carrying this TCR beta chain was observed once. Its antigen is still unknown. This sample was taken from a study of graft-versus-host responses after intestinal transplantation. On the study more broadly: Anti-thymocyte globulin served as induction for all recipients, who then took tacrolimus and steroids for three to four years.

Study-wide findings and caveats: Early post-transplant falls in HvG clones accompanied the peak levels of circulating GvH clones.

There are 15 residues in the CDR3. Germline lookup yields CDR1 SGHRS and CDR2 YFSETQ. Sequencing was performed with immunoSEQ multiplex PCR; in TCRdb, only in-frame clones are kept and a portion is missing. The sample lists about 64,000 clones, approximately 92% seen once, with around 6.7% in the top ten. This chain uses TRBV5-1 with TRBJ2-5, with D possibly TRBD1 on 6 matching bases. The DNA end favors TRBJ2-7, so the J call may be wrong. The TCR originated in a human patient who received an intestinal transplant, so some T cells may come from the graft donor. The input for sequencing was bone marrow, taken 734 days after intestinal transplantation. CDR3 nucleotides: TGCGCCAGCAGCCCCCGACAGGCGAACTCCTACGAGCAGTACTTC. Its translation is CASSPRQANSYEQYF.